Listed below are T cell receptor beta chains from one sample, sequenced in a study of long-term antiretroviral therapy in people with HIV. Clones were read by immunoSEQ multiplex PCR, and TCRdb kept only the in-frame ones, dropping some. The profile covers under 15,000 clones, with 77% appearing a single time and about 20% taken by the ten largest. The starting material was unsorted PBMCs, obtained 0.5 years before starting antiretroviral therapy. These receptor sequences come from a middle-aged woman with HIV. CDR3s include the opening cysteine and the closing phenylalanine or tryptophan. The order of the fields is J gene, clone size, V gene, D gene, CDR3 DNA, CDR3 protein. The D gene is left open where the match is weak. Clone sizes are given selectively: once, few, many, or a class where the clone is expanded.

TRBJ1-1,-,TRBV30,-,TGTGCCTGGATTTCCCTAGGCGCGAACACTGAAGCTTTCTTT,CAWISLGANTEAFF
TRBJ2-3,-,TRBV5-6,-,TGTGCCAGCAGCTTGGGGTTCGCAGATACGCAGTATTTT,CASSLGFADTQYF
TRBJ1-5,-,TRBV10-3,-,TGTGCCATCAGTGCCGGCCAGGAGCATCAGCCCCAGCATTTT,CAISAGQEHQPQHF
TRBJ1-4,-,TRBV29-1,TRBD1,TGCAGCGCTCAGAGGGGGCTAGGTGAAAAACTGTTTTTT,CSAQRGLGEKLFF
TRBJ1-1,-,TRBV18,TRBD1,TGTGCCAGCTCACCACCTTCAGGGGGGAACACTGAAGCTTTCTTT,CASSPPSGGNTEAFF
TRBJ2-7,-,TRBV30,-,TGTGCCTGCCGTTCCAGGGGGGCAGCCTACGAGCAGTACTTC,CACRSRGAAYEQYF
TRBJ2-7,few,TRBV4-3,TRBD1,TGCGCCAGCAGCCTGGGACAGGGTAGTGATAAGCAGTACTTC,CASSLGQGSDKQYF
TRBJ1-5,-,TRBV6-1,TRBD1,TGTGCCAGCAGCGTAAGACAGGGCGCGAATCAGCCCCAGCATTTT,CASSVRQGANQPQHF
TRBJ2-7,-,TRBV4-1,TRBD2,TGCGCCAGCAGCCACCCCGTAGCTAGCGGGTTTAACGAGCAGTACTTC,CASSHPVASGFNEQYF
TRBJ2-7,once,TRBV5-5,-,TGTGCCAGCAGTTTTGGGGTAGGGTCGGCCTACGAGCAGTACTTC,CASSFGVGSAYEQYF
TRBJ2-7,-,TRBV4-3,TRBD2,TGCGCCAGCAGCCAGACTAGCGGGGGATTCTACGAGCAGTACTTC,CASSQTSGGFYEQYF
TRBJ2-7,-,TRBV18,-,TGTGCCAGCTCGATCGGGGCCAGCGGGTTCGACGAGCAGTACTTC,CASSIGASGFDEQYF
TRBJ2-3,-,TRBV7-9,-,TGTGCCAGCAGCTTCGGACAGTCAGATACGCAGTATTTT,CASSFGQSDTQYF
TRBJ2-3,-,TRBV10-3,-,TGTGCCATCAGTGAGGGGGGAGATACGCAGTATTTT,CAISEGGDTQYF
TRBJ2-7,few,TRBV6-5,-,TGTGCCAGCAGGTGGCGGGACACCGCGTACTTC,CASRWRDTAYF
TRBJ2-1,few,TRBV2,TRBD2,TGTGCCAGCAGGGGGGGGTATGAGCAGTTCTTC,CASRGGYEQFF
TRBJ2-3,-,TRBV5-4,-,TGTGCCAGCAGCTTGGCGGAGACCTCTAGCACAGATACGCAGTATTTT,CASSLAETSSTDTQYF
TRBJ2-7,-,TRBV4-2,TRBD2,TGTGCCAGCAGCCAAGATTTCATAGAACTAGCGGGGACCTACGAGCAGTACTTC,CASSQDFIELAGTYEQYF
TRBJ2-7,-,TRBV5-1,TRBD1,TGCGCCAGCAGCCACGGGCAGGTGGACAGGCTAAACGAGCAGTACTTC,CASSHGQVDRLNEQYF
TRBJ2-3,-,TRBV5-1,-,TGCGCCAGCAGCTTGAGTGTAAGCACAGATACGCAGTATTTT,CASSLSVSTDTQYF
TRBJ1-1,-,TRBV5-6,-,TGTGCCAGCAGCTTAGGGGGGTTCACTGAAGCTTTCTTT,CASSLGGFTEAFF
TRBJ2-7,-,TRBV6-5,TRBD2,TGTGCCAGCAGTTACCATAGCGGGAGGGTGAACGAGCAGTACTTC,CASSYHSGRVNEQYF
TRBJ2-7,-,TRBV4-1,-,TGCGCCAGCAGCCACCCCCTAAGTAGCTCCTACGAGCAGTACTTC,CASSHPLSSSYEQYF
TRBJ2-1,-,TRBV7-6,-,TGTGCCAGCAGCCCCTCTGGGGGCTACAATGAGCAGTTCTTC,CASSPSGGYNEQFF
TRBJ2-5,-,TRBV4-1,TRBD2,TGCGCCAGCAGCCAAGAACCGGAGGCTAGCGGGCGTCAAGAGACCCAGTACTTC,CASSQEPEASGRQETQYF
TRBJ2-3,-,TRBV9,-,TGTGCCAGCAGCCCCTATCCTAGCACAGATACGCAGTATTTT,CASSPYPSTDTQYF
TRBJ1-1,-,TRBV6-6,-,TGTGCCAGCAGTGACCAGCGCAACACTGAAGCTTTCTTT,CASSDQRNTEAFF
TRBJ1-1,-,TRBV29-1,TRBD1,TGCAGCGTGCTGGGGGGACAGGGTCGCACTGAAGCTTTCTTT,CSVLGGQGRTEAFF
TRBJ2-2,-,TRBV5-8,-,TGTGCCAGCAGCTTGGAACAGGGAGGGACCGGGGAGCTGTTTTTT,CASSLEQGGTGELFF
TRBJ2-2,-,TRBV27,TRBD1,TGTGCCAGCAGTTTAGGACAGGGTTGGACCGGGGAGCTGTTTTTT,CASSLGQGWTGELFF
TRBJ2-1,-,TRBV29-1,-,TGCAGCGTTGAAAAGGGTAGGGGAGTATCCTACAATGAGCAGTTCTTC,CSVEKGRGVSYNEQFF
TRBJ1-5,-,TRBV5-8,-,TGTGCCAGCAGCTTTCTCCAGGTTAATCAGCCCCAGCATTTT,CASSFLQVNQPQHF
TRBJ2-7,-,TRBV9,TRBD1,TGTGCCAGCAGCGTCACGACAGGGGCATACGAGCAGTACTTC,CASSVTTGAYEQYF
TRBJ1-1,once,TRBV6-1,-,TGTGCCAGCAGACAGGGATTAGAAACTGAAGCTTTCTTT,CASRQGLETEAFF
TRBJ2-7,-,TRBV27,TRBD2,TGTGCCAGCAGGGGGGGACTAGTGGCCTACGAGCAGTACTTC,CASRGGLVAYEQYF
TRBJ1-2,once,TRBV5-6,-,TGTGCCAGCAGCTTTGGACCAGGGTTCGGCTACACCTTC,CASSFGPGFGYTF
TRBJ2-3,-,TRBV7-9,-,TGTGCCAGCAGCTTACGTGGGGAATTCCCCACAGATACGCAGTATTTT,CASSLRGEFPTDTQYF
TRBJ2-1,-,TRBV11-3,-,TGTGCCAGCAGCCCGGGACAAATGAATGAGCAGTTCTTC,CASSPGQMNEQFF
TRBJ2-1,-,TRBV10-3,TRBD2,TGTGCCATCGGTGGACTAGCAAATGAGCAGTTCTTC,CAIGGLANEQFF
TRBJ1-2,-,TRBV27,-,TGTGCCAGCAGTTTCGGCCCCGGCTATGGCTACACCTTC,CASSFGPGYGYTF
TRBJ2-1,-,TRBV5-4,TRBD2,TGTGCCAGCAGCCCCCTGGGGGCGGGAGGGGGTGAGCAGTTCTTC,CASSPLGAGGGEQFF
TRBJ1-4,-,TRBV15,-,TGTGCCACCAGCAGACAGGACACCACTAAGGGTGAAAAACTGTTTTTT,CATSRQDTTKGEKLFF
TRBJ2-7,-,TRBV19,-,TGTGCCAGTAGTAACGGAGCTGAGCAGTACTTC,CASSNGAEQYF
TRBJ2-7,-,TRBV4-1,TRBD2,TGCGCCAGCAGCCCGCTGGGGACTAGCTACGAGCAGTACTTC,CASSPLGTSYEQYF
TRBJ2-7,once,TRBV7-8,-,TGTGCCAGCAGCTTATTCAGAGTGACCGAGCAGTACTTC,CASSLFRVTEQYF
TRBJ2-5,-,TRBV30,-,TGTGCCTGGAGTGTAATGGTAGGAATGTACTTC,CAWSVMVGMYF
TRBJ2-3,once,TRBV30,-,TGTGCCTGGAGTGACAAAGGGATGAATACGCAGTATTTT,CAWSDKGMNTQYF
TRBJ2-1,-,TRBV27,-,TGTGCCAGCAGTAATACCTACAATGAGCAGTTCTTC,CASSNTYNEQFF
TRBJ1-3,few,TRBV11-3,-,TGTGCCAGCAGCTTAGAAGGCGCCCCGATCTCTGGAAACACCATATATTTT,CASSLEGAPISGNTIYF
TRBJ2-7,-,TRBV5-4,TRBD1,TGTGCCAGCAGCCAAAGGACAGGAGAGGTCTACGGGCAGTACTTC,CASSQRTGEVYGQYF
TRBJ1-1,-,TRBV9,-,TGTGCCAGCAGCCGGGGGGGATCCACTGAAGCTTTCTTT,CASSRGGSTEAFF
TRBJ2-1,-,TRBV11-2,TRBD1,TGTGCCAGCAGCTTGACAGGGTATATTTACAATGAGCAGTTCTTC,CASSLTGYIYNEQFF
TRBJ1-1,-,TRBV11-3,-,TGTGCCAGCAGCTCCCCAGGGTTGGGCACTGAAGCTTTCTTT,CASSSPGLGTEAFF
TRBJ2-7,-,TRBV29-1,-,TGCAGCGTTTATTCAGCTAGGTACGAGCAGTACTTC,CSVYSARYEQYF
TRBJ1-1,large,TRBV6-5,TRBD1,TGTGCCAGCAGTTACAGGGGGCCCACTGAAGCTTTCTTT,CASSYRGPTEAFF